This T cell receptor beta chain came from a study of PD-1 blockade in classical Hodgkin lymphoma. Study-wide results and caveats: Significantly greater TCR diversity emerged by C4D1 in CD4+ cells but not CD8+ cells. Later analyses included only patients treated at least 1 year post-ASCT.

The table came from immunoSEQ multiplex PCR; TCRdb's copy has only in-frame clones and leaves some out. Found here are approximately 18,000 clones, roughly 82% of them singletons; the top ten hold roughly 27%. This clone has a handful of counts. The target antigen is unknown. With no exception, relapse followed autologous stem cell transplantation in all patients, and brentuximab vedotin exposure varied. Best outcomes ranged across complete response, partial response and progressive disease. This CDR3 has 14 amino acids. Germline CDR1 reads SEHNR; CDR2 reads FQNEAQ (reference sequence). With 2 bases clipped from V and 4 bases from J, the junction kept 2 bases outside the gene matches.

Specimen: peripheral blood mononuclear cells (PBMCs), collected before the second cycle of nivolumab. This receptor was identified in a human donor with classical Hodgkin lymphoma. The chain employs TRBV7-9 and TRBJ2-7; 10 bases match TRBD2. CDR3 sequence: CASSLTSGEYEQYF. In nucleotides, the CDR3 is TGTGCCAGCAGCTTAACTAGCGGGGAATACGAGCAGTACTTC.